The 21 T cell receptor beta chains listed next were all sequenced from one sample in a study of shared T cell receptors in the human thymus. Profiling relied on immunoSEQ multiplex PCR, and the TCRdb table lists in-frame clones only, not all of them. The table records 650,000 to 950,000 clones, approximately 85% of them present only once. The sample was also reused in another study, on human thymus T cells.

Sequenced sample: thymocytes. These receptors all come from a girl under three years old with a congenital heart defect.

This clone was detected only once. The chain joins TRBV4-1 to TRBJ1-1; possibly TRBD1 for D (5 bases). The CDR3 spans 17 residues. Germline CDR1 is MGHRA and CDR2 is YSYEKL. Trimming took 2 bases from V and 11 from J, leaving 27 bases between them. This chain's CDR3 is CASSQSGVTPTGLSAFF. The CDR3 DNA is TGCGCCAGCAGCCAATCGGGGGTCACTCCAACGGGGCTATCGGCTTTCTTT.

J is TRBJ1-1 and V is TRBV28; D unresolved. The CDR3 sequence is 16 residues long. Germline V lookup: CDR1 MDHEN, CDR2 SYDVKM. V gave up 6 bases and J gave up 0 bases, with 17 bases separating them. The CDR3 DNA sequence: TGTGCCAGCAGCTCTCACAAGAAACAAATGAACACTGAAGCTTTCTTT. This gives the protein CASSSHKKQMNTEAFF. Variable domain in full (rest from reference TRBV28 and TRBJ1-1): DVKVTQSSRYLVKRTGEKVFLECVQDMDHENMFWYRQDPGLGLRLIYFSYDVKMKEKGDIPEGYSVSREKKERFSLILESASTNQTSMYLCASSSHKKQMNTEAFFGQGTRLTVV.

This chain links TRBV29-1 with TRBJ2-7; 7 nucleotides agree with TRBD2. Germline trimming cut 1 base from V and 3 bases from J; bases unmatched to any gene: 18. This CDR3 contains 18 residues. Germline V gives CDR1 SQVTM, CDR2 ANQGSEA. CDR3 in amino acids: CSVEGEGNGGTNHYEQYF. The CDR3 DNA reads TGCAGCGTTGAAGGGGAAGGAAATGGCGGGACTAATCACTACGAGCAGTACTTC.

As DNA, the CDR3 is TGTGCCAGCCACCTAGCGGCCTACACAGATACGCAGTATTTT. It is translated as CASHLAAYTDTQYF. J is TRBJ2-3 and V is TRBV2, with TRBD2 matching over 7 bases. The CDR3 covers 14 residues. V lost 8 bases and J lost 2; bases outside the gene matches: 7. Germline CDR1 is SNHLY and CDR2 is FYNNEI.

The chain employs TRBV12-5 and TRBJ2-1; 10 bases align to TRBD2. The V segment lost 2 bases and the J segment 3 bases; nucleotides outside the gene matches: 16. CDR1 LGHNT and CDR2 FRNRAP come from the germline V gene. The CDR3 loop spans 20 amino acids. The CDR3 nucleotides read TGTGCTAGTGGTTTGACTACACGACTTAGCGGGGGGCCGCACTACAATGAGCAGTTCTTC. This sequence encodes CASGLTTRLSGGPHYNEQFF.

This chain uses TRBV25-1 with TRBJ1-1, with TRBD1 as a possible D gene (5 bases). The CDR3 spans 13 residues. V gave up 2 bases and J gave up 1 base, with 5 bases separating them. CDR1 and CDR2 (germline): MGHDK, SYGVNS. Here the CDR3 reads CASSEGQNTEAFF. The DNA for the CDR3 is TGTGCCAGCAGTGAAGGACAGAACACTGAAGCTTTCTTT. The full variable domain, its missing parts supplied by reference TRBV25-1 and TRBJ1-1, is EADIYQTPRYLVIGTGKKITLECSQTMGHDKMYWYQQDPGMELHLIHYSYGVNSTEKGDLSSESTVSRIRTEHFPLTLESARPSHTSQYLCASSEGQNTEAFFGQGTRLTVV.

V gene TRBV5-1 combines with J gene TRBJ1-3; D not certain. Germline V gene lookup returns CDR1 SGHRS and CDR2 YFSETQ. The CDR3 loop spans 15 amino acids. Trimming left V 1 base short and J 3 bases short, with 11 bases between. CDR3 amino acids: CASSLTVSVGNTIYF. In DNA, the CDR3 is TGCGCCAGCAGCTTGACGGTTTCTGTTGGAAACACCATATATTTT. Together with reference TRBV5-1 and TRBJ1-3, the CDR3 gives the full variable domain: KAGVTQTPRYLIKTRGQQVTLSCSPISGHRSVSWYQQTPGQGLQFLFEYFSETQRNKGNFPGRFSGRQFSNSRSEMNVSTLELGDSALYLCASSLTVSVGNTIYFGEGSWLTVV.

The V call is TRBV7-9, the J call TRBJ1-4; TRBD1 matches at 8 bases. Germline CDR1 and CDR2: SEHNR and FQNEAQ (reference sequence). J was trimmed by 6 bases and V by 4 bases; bases with no gene match: 13. The CDR3 totals 17 residues. CDR3 in DNA: TGTGCCAGCAGCTCGTACCCCACGGGACAGGTGGATGAAAAACTGTTTTTT. This encodes CASSSYPTGQVDEKLFF.

The chain is built from TRBV9 and TRBJ2-3, with TRBD2 matching over 7 bases. The CDR3 consists of 16 residues. Germline-derived CDR1 and CDR2 are SGDLS and YYNGEE. V lost 0 bases, J lost 2 bases, and 6 bases stayed unmatched. The chain's CDR3 is CASSVAQAGHTDTQYF. In DNA form, the CDR3 reads TGTGCCAGCAGCGTAGCTCAAGCGGGGCACACAGATACGCAGTATTTT.

In this sample, this clone turned up a few times. The chain combines TRBV4-1 with TRBJ1-2; perhaps TRBD1 as D (5 bases). V lost 0 bases and J 4 bases, leaving 15 bases between the germline ends. In germline, CDR1 is MGHRA, CDR2 YSYEKL. The CDR3 is made up of 16 amino acids. The CDR3 is CASSQDPVDSAYGYTF. CDR3 bases: TGCGCCAGCAGCCAAGACCCCGTCGACAGTGCCTATGGCTACACCTTC.

This clone was observed a handful of times. At one of its ends the junction is not consistent with the germline gene, which may arise from a read error. The chain couples TRBV7-9 to TRBJ2-7, with 10 bases aligning to TRBD1. Germline-derived CDR1 and CDR2 are SEHNR and FQNEAQ (reference sequence). The CDR3 has 12 amino acids. CDR3 bases: TGTGCCAGCAGCTGTGGGGTAGGGACAGGGGTTTTC. It encodes CASSCGVGTGVF.

This clone has more than one count but fewer than ten. V is TRBV14 and J is TRBJ2-1, with D uncertain. Trimming removed 0 bases from V and 0 bases from J, with 12 bases in between. Looked up from germline, CDR1 is SGHDN and CDR2 is FVKESK. The CDR3 length is 17 residues. CDR3 protein: CASSQDSGVTSYNEQFF. CDR3 coding DNA: TGTGCCAGCAGCCAAGATTCCGGAGTTACCTCCTACAATGAGCAGTTCTTC.

This clone was recorded only once. This chain joins TRBV11-2 and TRBJ2-1; no clear D. V was cut by 7 bases and J by 7 bases, with 14 bases left in between. Germline CDR1 SGHAT, CDR2 FQNNGV. CDR3 length equals 13 residues. The CDR3 bases are TGTGCCAGCACACTGCCTCGGTATAATGAGCAGTTCTTC. Translation: CASTLPRYNEQFF.

The V and J genes are TRBV20-1 and TRBJ1-2; no clear D. This CDR3 comprises 11 residues. The ends were cut back, 6 bases at V and 2 bases at J, with 7 bases in the middle. CDR1 and CDR2 (germline): DFQATT, SNEGSKA (reference sequence). CDR3 sequence: CSARLNYGYTF. The CDR3 region has the DNA TGCAGTGCCAGACTCAACTATGGCTACACCTTC.

The chain uses TRBV19 and TRBJ2-1; D is ambiguous. Germline loops: CDR1 LNHDA, CDR2 SQIVND (reference sequence). This CDR3 spans 17 amino acids. V was cut by 4 bases and J by 5 bases, with 21 bases left in between. The CDR3 DNA is TGTGCCAGTAGTAGCTCACTAAAAACCCTATGGGACAATGAGCAGTTCTTC. Translation gives CASSSSLKTLWDNEQFF.

This chain links TRBV4-3 with TRBJ2-5; 7 positions match TRBD1. The DNA end is more similar to TRBJ2-7, so the J call may be wrong. Germline CDR1 reads LGHNA; CDR2 reads YSLEER. The CDR3 has 14 residues. The CDR3 DNA sequence: TGCGCCAGCAGCCAGGGACAGCACGCTTACGAGCAGTACTTC. This codes for CASSQGQHAYEQYF.

The rearrangement links TRBV20-1 to TRBJ2-1, with unresolved D. Trimming removed 7 bases at V and 12 bases at J, with 13 bases between. Germline CDR1 is DFQATT and CDR2 is SNEGSKA (reference sequence). The CDR3 runs 10 residues. The DNA for the CDR3 is TGCAGTGAAAACGGGTCCGGGCAGTTCTTC. Its protein product is CSENGSGQFF.

The chain joins TRBV11-1 to TRBJ2-6, with a possible D match to TRBD1 (7 bases). CDR1 is SGHAT and CDR2 is FQDESV in the germline V gene (reference sequence). Trimming stripped 4 bases from V and 0 bases from J, with 19 bases between. CDR3 length equals 19 residues. The CDR3 coding sequence is TGTGCCAGCAGCTCACCCAGGGGGGTCAGGCTCTCTGGGGCCAACGTCCTGACTTTC. Its translation: CASSSPRGVRLSGANVLTF.

The chain recombines TRBV11-1 with TRBJ2-1, with unresolved D. Germline assignment: CDR1 SGHAT and CDR2 FQDESV (reference sequence). The V end was cut by 3 bases, the J end by 15 bases, with 15 bases between. The CDR3 consists of 12 residues. The CDR3 DNA reads as TGTGCCAGCAGCTTGCAACCCTCGAGCCCGTTCTTC. This codes for CASSLQPSSPFF.

The J gene is TRBJ2-7, the V gene TRBV11-3, with 13 bases lining up with TRBD2. The germline V gene encodes CDR1 SGHNT and CDR2 YENEEA. This CDR3 comprises 17 residues. The ends lost 5 bases at V and 2 bases at J; junction bases unmatched: 9. The CDR3 loop reads CASSPGSGTSGAYEQYF. CDR3 DNA sequence: TGTGCCAGCAGCCCAGGGTCCGGGACTAGCGGGGCCTACGAGCAGTACTTC.

V and J are TRBV11-1 and TRBJ1-2; weak D call: TRBD1 (6 bases). This CDR3 is 14 amino acids long. The V end lost 5 bases, the J end lost 6 bases, and 16 bases lay between the germline ends. CDR1 is SGHAT and CDR2 is FQDESV in the germline V gene (reference sequence). CDR3 in DNA: TGTGCCAGCAGCAATGCAGGGGCGGGCCATGGCTACACCTTC. This gives the protein CASSNAGAGHGYTF.